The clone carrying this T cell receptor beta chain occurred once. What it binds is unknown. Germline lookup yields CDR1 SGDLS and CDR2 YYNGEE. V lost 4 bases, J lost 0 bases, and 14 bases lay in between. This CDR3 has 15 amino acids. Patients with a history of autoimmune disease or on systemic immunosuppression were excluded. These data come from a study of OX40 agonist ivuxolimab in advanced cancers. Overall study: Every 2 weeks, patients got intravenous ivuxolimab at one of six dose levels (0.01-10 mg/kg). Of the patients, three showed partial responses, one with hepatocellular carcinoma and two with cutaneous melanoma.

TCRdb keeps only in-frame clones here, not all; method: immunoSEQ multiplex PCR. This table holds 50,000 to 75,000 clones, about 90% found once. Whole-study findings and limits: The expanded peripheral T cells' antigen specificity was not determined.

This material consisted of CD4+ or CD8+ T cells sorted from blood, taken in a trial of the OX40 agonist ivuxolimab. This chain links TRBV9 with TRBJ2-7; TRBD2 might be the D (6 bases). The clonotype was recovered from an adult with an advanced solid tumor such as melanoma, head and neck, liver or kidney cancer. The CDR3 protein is CASSLGLQGSYEQYF. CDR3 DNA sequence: TGTGCCAGCAGCTTGGGACTGCAAGGCTCCTACGAGCAGTACTTC.